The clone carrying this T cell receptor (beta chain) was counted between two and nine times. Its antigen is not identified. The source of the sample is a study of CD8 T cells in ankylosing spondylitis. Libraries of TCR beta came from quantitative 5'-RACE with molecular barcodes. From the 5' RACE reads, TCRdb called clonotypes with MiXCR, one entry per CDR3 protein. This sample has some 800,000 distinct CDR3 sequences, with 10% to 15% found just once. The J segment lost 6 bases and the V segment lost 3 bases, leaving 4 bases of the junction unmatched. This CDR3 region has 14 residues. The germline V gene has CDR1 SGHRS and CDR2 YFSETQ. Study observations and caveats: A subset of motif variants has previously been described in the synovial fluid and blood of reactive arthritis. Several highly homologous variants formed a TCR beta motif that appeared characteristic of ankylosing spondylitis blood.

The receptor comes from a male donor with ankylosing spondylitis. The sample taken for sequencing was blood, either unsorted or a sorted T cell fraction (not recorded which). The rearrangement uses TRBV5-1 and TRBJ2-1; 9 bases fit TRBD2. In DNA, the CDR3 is TGCGCCAGCAGCTGGGGACTAGCAGCCAATGAGCAGTTCTTC. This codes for CASSWGLAANEQFF.